The clone carrying this T cell receptor (beta chain) was counted at least ten times. This entry is derived from a study of T cells in Graves' hyperthyroidism and ophthalmopathy. RNA transcripts were the template for amplifying TCR beta CDR3 regions. An initial round of RT-PCR targeting the TCR CDR3 relied on the HTBI primer set. TCRdb itself ran the multiplex PCR reads through MiXCR, one entry per CDR3 protein. The sample includes 730,000 or so distinct CDR3 sequences, 18% of them seen just once. The source material was blood. This TCR was sampled from a woman aged 45-65 years with Graves' hyperthyroidism that later progressed to Graves' ophthalmopathy.

CDR3 coding DNA: TGTGCCAGCAGTAAAACGGCAGTTAATTCTTTCTTT. This translates into CASSKTAVNSFF. The chain couples TRBV2 to TRBJ1-1; no reliable D call. CDR3 size: 12 residues. V lost 5 bases to trimming and J lost 12 bases, with 16 bases between them. Per germline, CDR1 SNHLY and CDR2 FYNNEI.